One and the same sample provided the 29 T cell receptor beta chains below, sequenced in a study of blood T cell repertoires in COVID-19 (TCRdb year 2020). The library was built by means of the immunoSEQ multiplex PCR assay. The immuneACCESS repertoire file appears here via TCRdb, limited to in-frame rearrangements. These files lack a portion of the clones; in checked studies, under half of the deficit traces to unresolved V genes, and the cause of the others is not known. The sample data list about 80,000 clones, and 65% to 85% of these were observed just once. Of the sample, about 3.8% is held by the ten largest clones. Input material: peripheral blood. These receptors were taken from a man aged 50 to 59 with acute or convalescent COVID-19.

The V and J genes are TRBV7-9 and TRBJ1-2; D perhaps matches TRBD1 (6 bases). V lost 3 bases, J lost 8 bases, and 13 bases lay in between. Germline CDR1 reads SEHNR; CDR2 reads FQNEAQ (reference sequence). This CDR3 region has 13 residues. Written as DNA, the CDR3 is TGTGCCAGCAGCTTGGACAGCGGCGCGGGCTACACCTTC. Translated, it gives CASSLDSGAGYTF. The variable domain in full, with the rest retrieved from reference TRBV7-9 and TRBJ1-2, is DTGVSQNPRHKITKRGQNVTFRCDPISEHNRLYWYRQTLGQGPEFLTYFQNEAQLEKSRLLSDRFSAERPKGSFSTLEIQRTEQGDSAMYLCASSLDSGAGYTFGSGTRLTVV.

The rearrangement uses TRBV5-6 and TRBJ1-2; tentative D call: TRBD1 (5 bases). Germline CDR1 SGHDT, CDR2 YYEEEE. V lost 4 bases and J lost 0, with 19 bases in between. This CDR3 is built from 17 residues. This CDR3 is CASSPGGRTLANYGYTF. In DNA form, the CDR3 reads TGTGCCAGCAGCCCCGGGGGACGGACACTAGCTAACTATGGCTACACCTTC.

This chain links TRBV10-3 with TRBJ2-1, with a weak D call TRBD1 (5 bases). Germline CDR1 and CDR2: ENHRY and SYGVKD. The CDR3 has 15 residues. Trimming removed 4 bases at V and 4 bases at J, with 14 bases between. CDR3 amino acids: CAISVGQRQYNEQFF. CDR3 coding DNA: TGTGCCATCAGTGTAGGACAACGTCAGTACAATGAGCAGTTCTTC.

The chain combines TRBV30 with TRBJ1-2, with D tentatively TRBD1 (6 bases). Germline V gene data show CDR1 as GTSNPN and CDR2 as SVGIG (reference sequence). Trimming took off 3 bases at V and 0 bases at J, with 14 bases between the two ends. CDR3 length: 15 amino acids. CDR3 residues: CAWSGGTLANYGYTF. CDR3 DNA sequence: TGTGCCTGGAGCGGTGGGACACTTGCTAACTATGGCTACACCTTC.

This clone turned up a few times. The J gene is TRBJ1-3, the V gene TRBV2, with D perhaps TRBD1 (6 bases). Trimming pared 8 bases from V and 0 bases from J, leaving 11 bases between. The length of the CDR3 is 14 residues. Germline CDR1 and CDR2: SNHLY and FYNNEI. In DNA, the CDR3 is TGTGCCAGCCGACAGGAACTCTCTGGAAACACCATATATTTT. Protein sequence: CASRQELSGNTIYF.

The count of this clone is one. The V and J genes are TRBV7-2 and TRBJ2-6; no definite D call. The CDR3 consists of 17 residues. Looked up from germline, CDR1 is SGHTA and CDR2 is FQGNSA. Trimming pared 3 bases from V and 0 bases from J, leaving 12 bases between. CDR3 residues: CASSLLGSSSGANVLTF. CDR3 nucleotides: TGTGCCAGCAGCTTGTTGGGCAGTAGCTCTGGGGCCAACGTCCTGACTTTC.

This chain joins TRBV6-5 and TRBJ1-5, with a possible D match to TRBD1 (6 bases). CDR3 size: 15 residues. The V end was cut by 6 bases, the J end by 4 bases, with 16 bases between. Germline values: CDR1 MNHEY, CDR2 SVGAGI. CDR3 amino acids: CASRGWRQENQPQHF. CDR3 coding DNA: TGTGCCAGCAGGGGATGGAGACAGGAGAATCAGCCCCAGCATTTT.

This chain connects TRBV18 to TRBJ2-7; 8 bases line up with TRBD2. Unmatched junction bases numbered 13, after V lost 2 bases and J lost 7 bases. The CDR3 covers 16 residues. CDR1 is KGHSH, CDR2 LQKENI, per germline. The CDR3 DNA sequence: TGTGCCAGCTCACCAGCAACCGGGACTAGGGGCGGGGAGCAGTACTTC. Its translation is CASSPATGTRGGEQYF.

The chain couples TRBV19 to TRBJ2-3; 14 bases are a match to TRBD2. The CDR3 loop spans 18 amino acids. The J segment lost 2 bases and the V segment lost 4 bases, leaving 8 bases of the junction unmatched. The germline CDR1 and CDR2 sequences are LNHDA and SQIVND (reference sequence). CDR3 nucleotides: TGTGCCAGTAGTAGTGGACTAGCGGGGGGCCTCTACACAGATACGCAGTATTTT. Translation: CASSSGLAGGLYTDTQYF.

The chain combines TRBV6-2 or TRBV6-3 with TRBJ2-5; 7 bases map to TRBD2. J lost 0 bases, V lost 6 bases, and 10 bases had no gene match. The CDR3 is made up of 16 amino acids. Germline-derived CDR1 and CDR2 are MNHEY and SVGEGT. This CDR3 reads CASSYGTTLYQETQYF. CDR3 in DNA: TGTGCCAGCAGCTATGGGACTACCTTGTACCAAGAGACCCAGTACTTC.

The V and J genes are TRBV7-8 and TRBJ2-5; tentative D call: TRBD2 (7 bases). The CDR3 loop spans 15 amino acids. Between the trimmed V and J ends, which lost 1 base and 9 bases, there was a span of 18 bases. The germline V gene encodes CDR1 SGHVS and CDR2 FQNEAQ. The CDR3, as DNA: TGTGCCAGCAGCTTAGTAGGGGGGGGGCCAAAGTCCCAGTACTTC. It encodes CASSLVGGGPKSQYF. The whole variable domain, remainder taken from reference TRBV7-8 and TRBJ2-5, is GAGVSQSPRYKVAKRGQDVALRCDPISGHVSLFWYQQALGQGPEFLTYFQNEAQLDKSGLPSDRFFAERPEGSVSTLKIQRTQQEDSAVYLCASSLVGGGPKSQYFGPGTRLLVL.

This chain links TRBV5-6 with TRBJ2-7; D call uncertain. This CDR3 is built from 14 residues. Germline assignment: CDR1 SGHDT and CDR2 YYEEEE. V was shortened by 2 bases and J by 1 base, with 10 bases between the two germline ends. This chain's CDR3 is CASSLSANSYEQYF. CDR3 coding DNA: TGTGCCAGCAGCTTATCTGCGAATTCCTACGAGCAGTACTTC. The entire variable domain, with the rest obtained from reference TRBV5-6 and TRBJ2-7, is as follows: DAGVTQSPTHLIKTRGQQVTLRCSPKSGHDTVSWYQQALGQGPQFIFQYYEEEERQRGNFPDRFSGHQFPNYSSELNVNALLLGDSALYLCASSLSANSYEQYFGPGTRLTVT.

This clone was counted ten times or more. V is TRBV11-3 and J is TRBJ2-1; 10 bases fit TRBD2. Germline V CDR1 and CDR2: SGHNT, YENEEA. This CDR3 has 16 amino acids. The V and J ends lost 2 bases and 5 bases, in that order; junction bases with no gene match: 6. CDR3 sequence reads: CASSLSGLASDNEQFF. DNA of the CDR3: TGTGCCAGCAGCTTATCGGGACTAGCGTCGGACAATGAGCAGTTCTTC.

This clone was counted a few times. The chain recombines TRBV7-9 with TRBJ2-2; 11 nucleotides match TRBD1. CDR1 is SEHNR and CDR2 is FQNEAQ in the germline V gene (reference sequence). CDR3 length: 19 amino acids. V trimming: 2 bases; J trimming: 2 bases; junction bases outside the gene matches: 10. CDR3 sequence reads: CASSLSDRGLGTNTGELFF. In DNA, the CDR3 is TGTGCCAGCAGCTTATCGGACAGGGGGCTGGGGACCAACACCGGGGAGCTGTTTTTT.

The chain employs TRBV6-1 and TRBJ1-1; TRBD1 matches at 8 bases. The CDR3 has 14 residues. With V trimmed by 3 bases and J by 4 bases, 4 bases remained unmatched. Germline-derived CDR1 and CDR2 are MNHNS and SASEGT. CDR3 sequence: CASSDRTGRTEAFF. The CDR3 DNA reads as TGTGCCAGCAGTGACCGGACAGGGCGCACTGAAGCTTTCTTT.

J is TRBJ2-7 and V is TRBV18; 9 bases are a match to TRBD1. The V gene's germline CDR1 is KGHSH and CDR2 LQKENI. The CDR3 consists of 16 residues. V lost 3 bases and J lost 6; bases outside the gene matches: 12. CDR3 sequence (DNA): TGTGCCAGCTCACCCCCCGGGACAGGGAAAGAGAGCGAGCAGTACTTC. This gives the protein CASSPPGTGKESEQYF.

The CDR3 reads CASRGQNNLQYF. CDR3 nucleotide sequence: TGTGCCAGCAGGGGACAGAACAATCTTCAGTACTTC. The chain combines TRBV7-2 with TRBJ2-4; 7 bases fit TRBD1. CDR1 and CDR2 from the germline V gene are SGHTA and FQGNSA. This CDR3 contains 12 residues. The J segment lost 11 bases and the V segment lost 6 bases, leaving 7 bases of the junction unmatched.

V is TRBV4-3 and J is TRBJ2-5, with D perhaps TRBD1 (6 bases). CDR1 is LGHNA and CDR2 is YSLEER in the germline V gene. The V end was cut by 4 bases, the J end by 4 bases, with 13 bases between. This CDR3 has 14 amino acids. The CDR3 loop reads CASSRSGVGETQYF. In DNA, the CDR3 is TGCGCCAGCAGCCGATCAGGGGTGGGAGAGACCCAGTACTTC.

The sample holds a few counts of this clone. The chain carries TRBV2 and TRBJ2-5; the match to TRBD2 covers 9 bases. The CDR3 spans 15 residues. V lost 6 bases to trimming and J lost 1 base; unmatched junction nucleotides: 6. Germline CDR1 is SNHLY and CDR2 is FYNNEI. CDR3 residues: CASRGMRGGQETQYF. CDR3 sequence (DNA): TGTGCCAGCAGAGGGATGCGGGGGGGCCAAGAGACCCAGTACTTC.

The chain has TRBV4-3 and TRBJ2-3; 7 bases align to TRBD2. The CDR3 consists of 15 residues. Germline CDR1 LGHNA, CDR2 YSLEER. The J segment lost 0 bases and the V segment lost 8 bases, leaving 8 bases of the junction unmatched. CDR3 DNA sequence: TGCGCCAGCGCACCCTTCGGGGGGAGCACAGATACGCAGTATTTT. Amino acids: CASAPFGGSTDTQYF.

This sequence joins TRBV20-1 and TRBJ1-1; D is undetermined. There are 11 residues in the CDR3. Germline V gene data show CDR1 as DFQATT and CDR2 as SNEGSKA (reference sequence). CDR3 bases: TGCAGGGCACGGGAGAACACTGAAGCTTTCTTT. Amino acids: CRARENTEAFF.

About this clone itself: Different DNA sequences within this sample yield the same CDR3. This chain uses TRBV2 with TRBJ2-7; D gene ambiguous. V was shortened by 3 bases and J by 4 bases, with 4 bases between the two germline ends. Per germline, CDR1 SNHLY and CDR2 FYNNEI. The CDR3 is made up of 11 amino acids. CDR3 residues: CASSERYEQYF. For the CDR3, the DNA is TGTGCCAGCAGTGAGAGGTACGAGCAGTACTTC.

The chain recombines TRBV19 with TRBJ2-7, with D tentatively TRBD1 (6 bases). Germline V CDR1 and CDR2: LNHDA, SQIVND (reference sequence). With 7 bases removed from V and 2 bases from J, the gap between germline ends came to 15 bases. The CDR3 sequence is 14 residues long. CDR3 sequence: CASTQGHRAYEQYF. The CDR3 DNA is TGTGCCAGTACCCAGGGACACCGGGCCTACGAGCAGTACTTC.

The V and J genes are TRBV4-3 and TRBJ1-2; 9 nucleotides align to TRBD1. Unmatched junction bases numbered 10, after V lost 6 bases and J lost 5 bases. Germline V CDR1 and CDR2: LGHNA, YSLEER. The CDR3 runs to 15 residues. The CDR3 bases are TGCGCCAGCAGTCTGGAGGCCGGGACAGGGTATGGCTACACCTTC. Residues: CASSLEAGTGYGYTF.

This clone appeared once. The rearrangement links TRBV30 to TRBJ2-5; 11 nucleotides align to TRBD2. This CDR3 spans 14 amino acids. Per the germline V gene, CDR1 is GTSNPN and CDR2 is SVGIG (reference sequence). The V segment lost 0 bases and the J segment 5 bases; nucleotides outside the gene matches: 2. The CDR3: CAWSVTSGGETQYF. The CDR3 region has the DNA TGTGCCTGGAGTGTAACTAGCGGGGGCGAGACCCAGTACTTC.

Comments on this clone: Germline is not matched at one junction end, which may reflect a read error. The chain couples TRBV6-6 to TRBJ1-3; a weak D match, TRBD1 (5 bases). Germline loops: CDR1 MNHNY, CDR2 SVGAGI (reference sequence). CDR3 size: 12 residues. The CDR3 nucleotides read TGTGCCAGCAGTTCGGTCGGGGGATGGGGACATTTT. Amino acid sequence: CASSSVGGWGHF.

The sample holds a few counts of this clone. The chain is built from TRBV23-1 and TRBJ1-5; D gene uncertain. TRBV23-1 is marked as an open reading frame, function uncertain. CDR3 length: 12 amino acids. V shed 6 bases and J shed 5 bases, with 8 bases lying between them. The CDR3: CASSRRDQPQHF. CDR3 nucleotide sequence: TGCGCCAGCAGCCGTCGGGATCAGCCCCAGCATTTT.

This chain joins TRBV11-3 and TRBJ2-7; D ambiguous. The V end was cut by 5 bases, the J end by 7 bases, with 12 bases between. In germline, CDR1 is SGHNT, CDR2 YENEEA. CDR3 length equals 12 residues. CDR3 in DNA: TGTGCCAGCAGCCGTCCCGGTGAGGAGCAGTACTTC. The encoded protein is CASSRPGEEQYF.

In this sample, this clone turned up a few times. This sequence joins TRBV9 and TRBJ2-7, with D perhaps matching TRBD2 (6 bases). The CDR3 has 16 amino acids. CDR1 SGDLS and CDR2 YYNGEE come from the germline V gene. The V and J ends lost 2 bases and 4 bases respectively, with 19 bases between them. The CDR3 DNA reads TGTGCCAGCAGCGTGGGGGGATTAGTGAATGTATACGAGCAGTACTTC. It translates to CASSVGGLVNVYEQYF.